This TCR beta chain was identified during a study of PD-1 blockade in classical Hodgkin lymphoma. Study-wide points: Relapsed/refractory patients reportedly had the lowest baseline TCR diversity, below newly diagnosed patients, who were below healthy donors. Compared with baseline, CD4+ but not CD8+ TCR diversity had risen significantly by C4D1. Patients who initiated nivolumab within 1 year of ASCT were excluded.

Between the trimmed V and J ends, which lost 2 bases and 1 base, there was a span of 13 bases. Germline V lookup: CDR1 SEHNR, CDR2 FQNEAQ (reference sequence). The CDR3 totals 16 residues. Relapse was seen in all patients after autologous stem cell transplantation, and brentuximab vedotin exposure was variable. Relapsed/refractory classical Hodgkin lymphoma patients had complete, partial or progressive responses. A remark on this clone: Its specificity is unknown.

TCRdb's copy holds only in-frame clones and misses some; the assay was immunoSEQ multiplex PCR. The sample records tens of thousands of clones, 68% being singletons. The TCR sequence derives from a human donor with classical Hodgkin lymphoma. The sample consisted of peripheral blood mononuclear cells (PBMCs), taken at baseline. The J gene is TRBJ2-3, the V gene TRBV7-9; tentatively, D is TRBD1 (6 bases). The CDR3 DNA follows: TGTGCCAGCAGCTTAAGTCTCAGGGGAGGCACAGATACGCAGTATTTT. Translating it yields CASSLSLRGGTDTQYF.